This TCR beta chain comes out of a study of T cells in localized non-small cell lung cancer. Libraries were prepared by immunoSEQ multiplex PCR; TCRdb keeps only in-frame clonotypes and omits some of them. The table shows roughly 9,900 clones, with 92% occurring only once. Overall study findings and caveats: Heterogeneity within the tumor remains possible, as just one region underwent sequencing. An association was observed between higher blood T cell density and longer overall survival. Uninvolved adjacent lung, not tumor, had the highest T cell clonality. Paired adjacent lung recovered a median about 61 of the top 100 tumor clones.

The length of the CDR3 is 16 residues. Germline V lookup: CDR1 SGHDN, CDR2 FVKESK. The germline V and J ends were trimmed by 1 base and 1 base, with 8 bases remaining between them. Of note for this clone: Its matching antigen is unknown.

The sequence came from a woman aged 40-69 years with stage I squamous cell lung carcinoma. The source material was peripheral blood, sampled before any cancer treatment. The chain employs TRBV14 and TRBJ1-6, with no clear D. The CDR3 spells CASSQVKGSYNSPLHF. CDR3 nucleotide sequence: TGTGCCAGCAGCCAAGTAAAGGGTTCCTATAATTCACCCCTCCACTTT.